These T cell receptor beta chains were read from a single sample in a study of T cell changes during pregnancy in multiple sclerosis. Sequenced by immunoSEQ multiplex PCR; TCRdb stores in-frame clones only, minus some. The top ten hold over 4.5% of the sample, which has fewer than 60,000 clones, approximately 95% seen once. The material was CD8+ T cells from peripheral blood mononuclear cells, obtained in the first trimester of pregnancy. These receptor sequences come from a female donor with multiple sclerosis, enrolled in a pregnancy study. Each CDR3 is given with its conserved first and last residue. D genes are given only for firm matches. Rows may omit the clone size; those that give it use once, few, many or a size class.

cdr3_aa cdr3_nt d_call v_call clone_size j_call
CASSVGTDNEQFF TGTGCCAGCAGCGTCGGGACAGACAATGAGCAGTTCTTC TRBD1 TRBV9 . TRBJ2-1
CASSSGLASDEQFF TGTGCCAGCAGCTCGGGACTAGCCTCCGATGAGCAGTTCTTC TRBD2 TRBV6-4 . TRBJ2-1
CASISWRGTQYF TGTGCCAGCATCTCCTGGAGAGGTACCCAGTACTTC . TRBV27 once TRBJ2-5
CASRSPNNEQFF TGCGCCAGTCGGAGTCCCAACAATGAGCAGTTCTTC . TRBV5-1 once TRBJ2-1
CASSSDSYSNQPQHF TGTGCCAGTAGTTCGGACAGCTATAGCAATCAGCCCCAGCATTTT . TRBV19 . TRBJ1-5
CASSLEETGRYEQYF TGTGCCAGCAGCTTAGAGGAGACAGGGCGGTACGAGCAGTACTTC TRBD1 TRBV7-6 . TRBJ2-7
CASSSVTSGSPYEQYF TGTGCCAGCAGTTCGGTGACTAGCGGGTCCCCCTACGAGCAGTACTTC TRBD2 TRBV27 . TRBJ2-7
CAWKGQPHTEAFF TGTGCCTGGAAGGGACAGCCGCACACTGAAGCTTTCTTT TRBD1 TRBV30 . TRBJ1-1
CASTILGASSYEQYF TGTGCCAGCACCATCTTGGGAGCGTCCTCCTACGAGCAGTACTTC . TRBV28 . TRBJ2-7
CSVLPGTAYEQYF TGCAGCGTCCTCCCCGGGACAGCCTACGAGCAGTACTTC TRBD1 TRBV29-1 . TRBJ2-7
CASSSGPGQPQHF TGTGCCAGCAGCTCTGGGCCGGGGCAGCCCCAGCATTTT . TRBV5-5 . TRBJ1-5
CASSAGLALNTEAFF TGTGCCAGCAGTGCCGGGCTAGCCTTGAACACTGAAGCTTTCTTT . TRBV6-1 . TRBJ1-1
CASSLGPSYEQYF TGTGCCAGCAGCTTAGGGCCGAGCTACGAGCAGTACTTC . TRBV13 . TRBJ2-7
CASSPRGPVEQAEREQYF TGTGCCAGCTCACCACGAGGCCCGGTCGAACAGGCGGAAAGGGAGCAGTACTTC . TRBV18 . TRBJ2-7
CASRRTGGVTEAFF TGTGCCAGCAGACGGACAGGGGGCGTCACTGAAGCTTTCTTT TRBD1 TRBV27 . TRBJ1-1
CASSTRDRATQPQHF TGTGCCAGCAGCACCCGGGACAGGGCGACTCAGCCCCAGCATTTT TRBD1 TRBV27 . TRBJ1-5
CASRAGGATGELFF TGTGCCAGCAGAGCAGGGGGAGCCACCGGGGAGCTGTTTTTT TRBD1 TRBV27 . TRBJ2-2
CASRWTGVGTEAFF TGTGCCAGCAGATGGACAGGGGTCGGCACTGAAGCTTTCTTT TRBD1 TRBV2 . TRBJ1-1
CASWTTSDTGELFF TGTGCCAGCTGGACTACCAGCGATACCGGGGAGCTGTTTTTT . TRBV7-2 once TRBJ2-2
CASSVGLEETQYF TGTGCCAGTAGTGTGGGACTTGAGGAGACCCAGTACTTC . TRBV19 . TRBJ2-5
CASSSTGMGEKLFF TGTGCCAGCAGCTCGACAGGGATGGGTGAAAAACTGTTTTTT TRBD1 TRBV7-2 . TRBJ1-4
CASSFGAEQFF TGTGCCAGCAGCTTTGGGGCAGAGCAGTTCTTC . TRBV7-9 . TRBJ2-1